This entry describes one T cell receptor beta chain. In the authors' methods: Reference gene primer amplification gave nucleated cell count estimates. Profiling relied on immunoSEQ multiplex PCR, and the TCRdb table lists in-frame clones only, not all of them. D and trimming were read from the DNA, whereas the V and J calls and clone size are those reported in that table. Here the sample spans 42,000 or so clones, over 75% being singletons. This sample was taken from a study of blood T cell repertoires in COVID-19. About the study: COVID-19 samples, acute and convalescent, were from the United States, Italy and Spain.

The CDR3 is 15 residues long. Germline V lookup: CDR1 LGHDT, CDR2 YNNKEL (reference sequence). V shed 0 bases and J 4 bases; nucleotides not matched to a gene: 4. The chain uses TRBV3-1 (or the pseudogene TRBV3-2) and TRBJ1-2; 8 nucleotides align to TRBD1. The TCR sequence derives from a human donor in a cohort sampled during active COVID-19. Specimen: peripheral blood. The CDR3 sequence is CASSQDRDRTYGYTF. The CDR3 DNA reads as TGTGCCAGCAGCCAAGATCGGGACAGGACCTATGGCTACACCTTC.